This is a list of T cell receptor beta chains from one sample in a study of T-cell memory formation after mild COVID-19. TCRdb analysed the 5' RACE reads with MiXCR anew, one entry per CDR3 protein. Of more than 120,000 distinct CDR3 sequences in the sample, around 21% were seen once. What was sequenced was PBMCs or a T cell subset sorted from them (not recorded which). Source of these receptors: an adult woman who had mild COVID-19 (a few samples of this study predate the infection). Cell type and time point are not known. The conserved cysteine and the conserved F or W are not part of the CDR3 here. D genes are given only for firm matches.

J | D | V | CDR3
TRBJ2-4 | NA | TRBV18 | ASSPLLQLAKNIQY
TRBJ1-5 | NA | TRBV18 | ASSPWGGFSNQPQH
TRBJ1-4 | TRBD1 | TRBV18 | ASSAGQGGEKLF
TRBJ2-5 | TRBD2 | TRBV12-3/TRBV12-4 | ASSLGLVTETQY
TRBJ2-2 | NA | TRBV25-1 | ASKRGGPGELF
TRBJ1-1 | NA | TRBV7-2 | ASSSNRLMNTEAF
TRBJ2-5 | NA | TRBV5-1 | ASRLRGRAEETQY
TRBJ2-1 | TRBD1 | TRBV7-9 | ASSPGTGFWNEQF
TRBJ2-7 | TRBD1 | TRBV4-3 | ASSQGTGQSPSYEQY
TRBJ1-5 | TRBD1 | TRBV20-1 | SARDQQARGTQH
TRBJ2-1 | TRBD2 | TRBV12-3/TRBV12-4 | ASSPLAGVNNEQF
TRBJ2-5 | NA | TRBV29-1 | SGWTEKTQY
TRBJ2-5 | NA | TRBV5-5 | ASSLTQTDYGTQY
TRBJ1-1 | NA | TRBV14 | ASSQAKGTLGDTEAF
TRBJ2-2 | NA | TRBV7-3 | ASSLSGGGRNTGELF
TRBJ2-7 | TRBD1 | TRBV27 | ASSPTMLDREHAGEQY
TRBJ2-6 | TRBD1 | TRBV27 | ASRLDRAPGANVLT
TRBJ2-2 | TRBD2 | TRBV5-1 | ASSPTSVNTGELF
TRBJ2-5 | TRBD2 | TRBV7-2 | ASSLPGLAGGQETQY
TRBJ2-3 | NA | TRBV5-4 | ASSLSVARARDTQY
TRBJ1-1 | NA | TRBV12-3/TRBV12-4 | ASSPWGSEAF
TRBJ2-3 | TRBD2 | TRBV28 | ASGGEGATDTQY
TRBJ2-6 | NA | TRBV12-3/TRBV12-4 | ASSFSGDDSDVLT
TRBJ2-7 | TRBD1 | TRBV2 | ASSRTGGFYEQY
TRBJ1-6 | NA | TRBV7-3 | ASSQSRDNSPLH
TRBJ1-2 | NA | TRBV7-2 | ASSTSGLPRDGYT
TRBJ1-2 | NA | TRBV12-3/TRBV12-4 | ASTRAGEDGYT
TRBJ1-1 | NA | TRBV6-6 | ASSYAEGNTEAF
TRBJ2-1 | TRBD2 | TRBV20-1 | SARNLRTSGSNEQF
TRBJ1-1 | NA | TRBV4-2 | ATRDAGRGTEAF
TRBJ2-3 | NA | TRBV19 | ASSPPDGRTDTQY
TRBJ2-3 | NA | TRBV5-1 | ASSLRSITDTQY
TRBJ1-1 | TRBD1 | TRBV3-1 | ASSPGADRGGTEAF
TRBJ1-6 | NA | TRBV11-2 | ASSLLPNNSPLH
TRBJ1-1 | NA | TRBV12-3/TRBV12-4 | ASNPAVTKNTEAF
TRBJ2-5 | TRBD1 | TRBV14 | ASSQFQGDQETQY
TRBJ2-2 | TRBD1 | TRBV29-1 | SVVTGAKNTGELF
TRBJ2-5 | NA | TRBV7-7 | ASSHGGGRRGETQY
TRBJ2-1 | TRBD1 | TRBV7-6 | ASSLGGTARSKGEQF
TRBJ2-3 | NA | TRBV12-3/TRBV12-4 | ASSLSRGVTDTQY
TRBJ2-3 | TRBD2 | TRBV7-2 | ASSFRGRRSDTQY
TRBJ1-1 | NA | TRBV7-3 | ASSFRQVAEAF
TRBJ2-7 | NA | TRBV12-3/TRBV12-4 | ASSLHYEQY
TRBJ1-2 | TRBD1 | TRBV7-9 | ASSLGQGPNYGYT
TRBJ2-3 | TRBD2 | TRBV10-3 | AISEGTTTDTQY
TRBJ1-2 | NA | TRBV6-5 | ASSPGGYGYT
TRBJ1-2 | TRBD1 | TRBV9 | ASSASGTGLSYT
TRBJ2-3 | TRBD1 | TRBV4-1 | ASRVGTGRDTQY
TRBJ1-1 | NA | TRBV7-3 | ASSLGGSAEAF
TRBJ1-2 | NA | TRBV7-2 | ASSLDTMGWYGYT
TRBJ2-5 | TRBD2 | TRBV5-4 | AGGAGGSQETQY
TRBJ2-7 | NA | TRBV5-1 | ASSLTGEGEQY
TRBJ1-5 | NA | TRBV3-1 | ASSQDAGQPQH
TRBJ2-1 | NA | TRBV7-2 | ASSLVAGAEQF